This T cell receptor beta chain came from a study of post-analysis software for immune sequencing data. General study results and limits: Strong co-clustering by F measure was evident for samples that had been prepared in the same batch. The study found significantly lower normalized Chao1 diversity in multiple sclerosis patients than in controls. About five TRBV segments (TRBV5-6, TRBV5-1 and TRBV20-1 among them) occurred more frequently in patients than in controls.

CDR1 and CDR2 from the germline V gene are ENHRY and SYGVKD. With V trimmed by 4 bases and J by 0 bases, 6 bases remained unmatched. The CDR3 runs to 18 residues. Carried by the TCR beta cDNA libraries were unique molecular identifiers. Out of about 0.9 to 11 million T cells, roughly 0.5 million cDNA molecules were generated. Each CDR3 protein gets one entry after TCRdb re-called the PCR reads with MiXCR. The table includes a few hundred thousand distinct CDR3 sequences, 36% detected once. With regard to this clonotype: Its antigen is not known.

The sequenced material came from blood. The chain combines TRBV10-3 with TRBJ2-1, with 13 bases lining up with TRBD2. The sequence was obtained from a girl aged 5-17 years with multiple sclerosis. CDR3 sequence reads: CAISAGTSGKSSYNEQFF. CDR3 nucleotides: TGTGCCATCAGTGCCGGGACTAGCGGGAAGAGCTCCTACAATGAGCAGTTCTTC.